This T cell receptor beta chain was found in a study of shared clonotypes between healthy human individuals. Clones were sequenced by immunoSEQ multiplex PCR, and TCRdb holds only the in-frame ones, with some missing. The data hold around 2.5 million clones, with 93% observed a single time. From germline, CDR1 is LNHDA and CDR2 SQIVND (reference sequence). The CDR3 has 15 amino acids. V was pared by 5 bases and J by 3 bases, with 13 bases between. Source material: naive CD4+ T cells from PBMCs. The subset denotes: CD45RA+ positively selected. This receptor was identified in a man aged 18 to 29 in good health. Some clones in this sample may be carry-over from other donors' samples. The gene calls are TRBV19 and TRBJ2-2; TRBD2 is a possible D gene (5 bases). The CDR3 here is CASSLEAGYTGELFF. The CDR3 DNA is TGTGCCAGTAGTCTGGAGGCGGGCTACACCGGGGAGCTGTTTTTT.